Here is one T cell receptor (beta chain) with its context. Germline V CDR1 and CDR2: SGHRS, YFSETQ. The V gene lost 1 base and the J gene lost 5 bases, with 10 bases spanning the gap. The CDR3 loop spans 13 amino acids. These data originate in a study of blood T cell repertoires in COVID-19. Study in general: Both acute and convalescent COVID-19 samples were obtained from the United States, Italy and Spain. The analysed material was cDNA or gDNA that came from T cells, B-cell-depleted T cells, or PBMCs.

Authors' analysis steps: Using reference gene primer amplification, nucleated cell counts were estimated. Libraries were prepared by immunoSEQ multiplex PCR; TCRdb keeps only in-frame clonotypes and omits some of them. The V and J calls and clone size come from that table; D and trimming were worked out from the DNA. The table records under 250,000 clones, 88% of them present only once. V and J are TRBV5-1 and TRBJ2-7, with D possibly being TRBD1 (6 bases). The TCR sequence derives from a woman aged 60 to 75 with acute or convalescent COVID-19. Sample: peripheral blood. The CDR3 bases are TGCGCCAGCAGCTTGTATGCAGGGGACGAGCAGTACTTC. Its translation is CASSLYAGDEQYF. The complete variable domain, with remaining parts taken from reference TRBV5-1 and TRBJ2-7, reads KAGVTQTPRYLIKTRGQQVTLSCSPISGHRSVSWYQQTPGQGLQFLFEYFSETQRNKGNFPGRFSGRQFSNSRSEMNVSTLELGDSALYLCASSLYAGDEQYFGPGTRLTVT.